This is a list of T cell receptor beta chains from one sample in a study of CD8 T cells in ankylosing spondylitis. TCRdb redid the calling of the 5' RACE reads with MiXCR, one entry per CDR3 protein. Of approximately 200,000 distinct CDR3 sequences in the sample, over 10% were seen once. Material: blood, either unsorted or a sorted T cell fraction (not recorded which). These receptors all come from a male donor with ankylosing spondylitis or in good health (not recorded which). Both conserved end residues are trimmed from each CDR3. D genes are given only for firm matches.

CDR3 protein: ASSLVDSLTGELF
V gene: TRBV7-9
D gene: -
J gene: TRBJ2-2

CDR3 protein: ASRNNGDPGNQPQH
V gene: TRBV6-1
D gene: -
J gene: TRBJ1-5

CDR3 protein: ATSRDSGGAETQY
V gene: TRBV15
D gene: TRBD2
J gene: TRBJ2-5

CDR3 protein: AGRGDTSGYYEQY
V gene: TRBV30
D gene: TRBD2
J gene: TRBJ2-7

CDR3 protein: ASSFWTSGRKDYEQY
V gene: TRBV12-3/TRBV12-4
D gene: TRBD2
J gene: TRBJ2-7

CDR3 protein: ASSFSRIGQF
V gene: TRBV12-3/TRBV12-4
D gene: -
J gene: TRBJ2-1

CDR3 protein: ASTYTVGSYNEQF
V gene: TRBV6-1
D gene: -
J gene: TRBJ2-1

CDR3 protein: SARGGTGVEGEQF
V gene: TRBV20-1
D gene: TRBD1
J gene: TRBJ2-1

CDR3 protein: ASSYGQGKYEQY
V gene: TRBV5-5
D gene: TRBD1
J gene: TRBJ2-7

CDR3 protein: SAVPREGLDIQY
V gene: TRBV20-1
D gene: TRBD2
J gene: TRBJ2-4

CDR3 protein: AWNMGSGYT
V gene: TRBV30
D gene: -
J gene: TRBJ1-2

CDR3 protein: ASSLGEFKY
V gene: TRBV12-3/TRBV12-4
D gene: -
J gene: TRBJ2-7

CDR3 protein: ASSLAGGTGELF
V gene: TRBV6-1
D gene: TRBD2
J gene: TRBJ2-2

CDR3 protein: ASSPGTITGGEQY
V gene: TRBV9
D gene: -
J gene: TRBJ2-7

CDR3 protein: SQYSYRNTEAF
V gene: TRBV29-1
D gene: -
J gene: TRBJ1-1

CDR3 protein: ASSGRRDSPYEQY
V gene: TRBV2
D gene: -
J gene: TRBJ2-7

CDR3 protein: ASSLTRNEQF
V gene: TRBV5-6
D gene: -
J gene: TRBJ2-1

CDR3 protein: ASSFRASYNEQF
V gene: TRBV12-3/TRBV12-4
D gene: -
J gene: TRBJ2-1

CDR3 protein: ASSQDDNPPDTQY
V gene: TRBV4-2
D gene: -
J gene: TRBJ2-3

CDR3 protein: ASSSGTGAYNEQF
V gene: TRBV11-3
D gene: TRBD1
J gene: TRBJ2-1

CDR3 protein: ASSPWGGEEGYT
V gene: TRBV5-1
D gene: -
J gene: TRBJ1-2

CDR3 protein: ASSEDGWARSYNEQF
V gene: TRBV10-2
D gene: -
J gene: TRBJ2-1

CDR3 protein: ASSKSTQGWGETQY
V gene: TRBV7-9
D gene: -
J gene: TRBJ2-5

CDR3 protein: ASSQPGQGGYEQY
V gene: TRBV4-1
D gene: TRBD1
J gene: TRBJ2-7

CDR3 protein: ASSSLLDEQF
V gene: TRBV14
D gene: -
J gene: TRBJ2-1

CDR3 protein: ASSKTAPYGYT
V gene: TRBV3-1
D gene: -
J gene: TRBJ1-2

CDR3 protein: AISDPGRGQGFNEQY
V gene: TRBV10-3
D gene: TRBD1
J gene: TRBJ2-7

CDR3 protein: ASSEPNSQETQY
V gene: TRBV6-1
D gene: -
J gene: TRBJ2-5

CDR3 protein: ATSREGTSGPYNEQF
V gene: TRBV15
D gene: TRBD2
J gene: TRBJ2-1

CDR3 protein: SVEWGSNQPQH
V gene: TRBV29-1
D gene: -
J gene: TRBJ1-5

CDR3 protein: ASSLAEAYLQETQY
V gene: TRBV5-1
D gene: -
J gene: TRBJ2-5

CDR3 protein: SVETGASYEQY
V gene: TRBV29-1
D gene: TRBD1
J gene: TRBJ2-7

CDR3 protein: ASSLDTGTRRDSPLH
V gene: TRBV11-2
D gene: -
J gene: TRBJ1-6

CDR3 protein: SARDGTGDTEAF
V gene: TRBV20-1
D gene: TRBD1
J gene: TRBJ1-1

CDR3 protein: ASSSIGETQY
V gene: TRBV7-6
D gene: -
J gene: TRBJ2-5

CDR3 protein: ASSQGGGLGTEAF
V gene: TRBV4-1
D gene: -
J gene: TRBJ1-1

CDR3 protein: ASSYGRQGVETQY
V gene: TRBV7-2
D gene: TRBD1
J gene: TRBJ2-5

CDR3 protein: ASSLPRTGDGSYEQY
V gene: TRBV7-9
D gene: TRBD1
J gene: TRBJ2-7

CDR3 protein: ASSLARQVNTDTQY
V gene: TRBV7-9
D gene: -
J gene: TRBJ2-3

CDR3 protein: ASSFGTGGSNGYT
V gene: TRBV27
D gene: TRBD1
J gene: TRBJ1-2

CDR3 protein: ASSPGTGAGANVLT
V gene: TRBV4-2
D gene: TRBD1
J gene: TRBJ2-6

CDR3 protein: ASSLGKNEQF
V gene: TRBV11-2
D gene: -
J gene: TRBJ2-1

CDR3 protein: ASSEYGTGGGYT
V gene: TRBV25-1
D gene: TRBD1
J gene: TRBJ1-2

CDR3 protein: ASSQSPSPYNEQF
V gene: TRBV3-1
D gene: -
J gene: TRBJ2-1